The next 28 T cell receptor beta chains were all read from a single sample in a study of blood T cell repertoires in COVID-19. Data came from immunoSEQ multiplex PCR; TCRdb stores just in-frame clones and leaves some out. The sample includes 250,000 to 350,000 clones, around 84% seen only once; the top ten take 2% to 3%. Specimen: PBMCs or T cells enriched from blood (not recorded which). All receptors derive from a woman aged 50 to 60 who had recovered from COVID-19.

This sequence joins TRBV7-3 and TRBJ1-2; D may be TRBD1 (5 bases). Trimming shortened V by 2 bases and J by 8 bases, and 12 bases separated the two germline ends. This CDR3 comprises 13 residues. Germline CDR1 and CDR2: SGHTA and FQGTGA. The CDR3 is CASSLPGFRGYTF. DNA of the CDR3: TGTGCCAGCAGCTTACCAGGGTTTAGGGGCTACACCTTC.

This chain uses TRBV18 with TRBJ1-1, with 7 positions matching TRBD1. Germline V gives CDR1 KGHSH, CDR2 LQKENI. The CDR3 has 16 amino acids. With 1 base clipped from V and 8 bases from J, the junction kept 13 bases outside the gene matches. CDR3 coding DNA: TGTGCCAGCTCACCACTGCAGGGGGGAAAAAGGGGCGAAGCTTTCTTT. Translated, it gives CASSPLQGGKRGEAFF.

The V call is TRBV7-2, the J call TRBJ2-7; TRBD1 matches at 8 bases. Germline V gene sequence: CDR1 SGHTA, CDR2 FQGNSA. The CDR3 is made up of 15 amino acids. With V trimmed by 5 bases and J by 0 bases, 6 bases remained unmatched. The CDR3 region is CASSVEGQVSYEQYF. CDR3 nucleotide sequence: TGTGCCAGCAGCGTCGAGGGACAGGTCTCCTACGAGCAGTACTTC. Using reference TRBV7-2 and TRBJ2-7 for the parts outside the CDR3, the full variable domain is GAGVSQSPSNKVTEKGKDVELRCDPISGHTALYWYRQSLGQGLEFLIYFQGNSAPDKSGLPSDRFSAERTGGSVSTLTIQRTQQEDSAVYLCASSVEGQVSYEQYFGPGTRLTVT.

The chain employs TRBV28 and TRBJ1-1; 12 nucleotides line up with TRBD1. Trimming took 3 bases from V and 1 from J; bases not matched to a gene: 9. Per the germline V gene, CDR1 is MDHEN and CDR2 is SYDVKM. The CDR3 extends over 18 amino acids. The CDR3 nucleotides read TGTGCCAGCAGTTTTCGGGGGACAGGGGGCCTTAGGAACACTGAAGCTTTCTTT. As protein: CASSFRGTGGLRNTEAFF.

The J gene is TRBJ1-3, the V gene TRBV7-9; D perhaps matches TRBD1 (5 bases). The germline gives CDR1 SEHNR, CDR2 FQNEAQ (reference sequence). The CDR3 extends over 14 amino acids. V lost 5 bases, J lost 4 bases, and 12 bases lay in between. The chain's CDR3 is CASSKGASGNTIYF. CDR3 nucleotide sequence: TGTGCCAGCAGCAAAGGGGCGTCCGGAAACACCATATATTTT.

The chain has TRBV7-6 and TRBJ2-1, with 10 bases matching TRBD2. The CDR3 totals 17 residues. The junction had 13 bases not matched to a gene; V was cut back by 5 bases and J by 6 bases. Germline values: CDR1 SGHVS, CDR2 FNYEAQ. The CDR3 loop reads CASSRSTASGSRNEQFF. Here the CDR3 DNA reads TGTGCCAGCAGCCGATCGACGGCTAGCGGGAGTCGCAATGAGCAGTTCTTC.

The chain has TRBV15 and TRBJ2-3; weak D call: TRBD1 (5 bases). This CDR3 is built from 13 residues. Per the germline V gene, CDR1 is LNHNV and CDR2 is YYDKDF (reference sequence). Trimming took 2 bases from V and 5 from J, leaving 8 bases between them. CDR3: CATSRRGVDTQYF. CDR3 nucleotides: TGTGCCACCAGCAGAAGGGGTGTAGATACGCAGTATTTT.

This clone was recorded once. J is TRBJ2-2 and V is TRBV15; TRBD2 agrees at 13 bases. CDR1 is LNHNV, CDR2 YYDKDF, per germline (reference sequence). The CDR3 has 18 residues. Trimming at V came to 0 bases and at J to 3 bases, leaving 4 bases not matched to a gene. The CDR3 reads CATSRDTGLAGDTGELFF. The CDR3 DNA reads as TGTGCCACCAGCAGAGATACAGGACTAGCGGGGGACACCGGGGAGCTGTTTTTT.

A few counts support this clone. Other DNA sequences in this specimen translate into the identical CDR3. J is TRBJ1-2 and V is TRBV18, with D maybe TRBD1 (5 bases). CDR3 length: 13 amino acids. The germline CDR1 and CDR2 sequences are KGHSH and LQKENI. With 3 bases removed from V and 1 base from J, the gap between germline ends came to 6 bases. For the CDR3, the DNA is TGTGCCAGCTCACCCGGGGGTAACTATGGCTACACCTTC. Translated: CASSPGGNYGYTF.

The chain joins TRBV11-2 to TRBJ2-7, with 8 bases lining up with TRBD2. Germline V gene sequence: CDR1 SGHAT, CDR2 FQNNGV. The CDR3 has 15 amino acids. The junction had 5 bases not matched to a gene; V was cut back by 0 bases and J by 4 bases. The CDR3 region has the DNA TGTGCCAGCAGCTTAGACCCGGGGGGGGCGTACGAGCAGTACTTC. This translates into CASSLDPGGAYEQYF.

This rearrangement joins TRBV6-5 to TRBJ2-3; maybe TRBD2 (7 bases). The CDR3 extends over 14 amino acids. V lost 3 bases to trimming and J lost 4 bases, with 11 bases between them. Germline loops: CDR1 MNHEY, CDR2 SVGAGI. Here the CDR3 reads CASSYGGAPDTQYF. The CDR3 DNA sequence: TGTGCCAGCAGTTATGGGGGGGCCCCAGATACGCAGTATTTT.

The CDR3 sequence is CASSLDGWTPGGETQYF. CDR3 nucleotide sequence: TGTGCCAGCAGCTTGGATGGGTGGACCCCAGGGGGAGAGACCCAGTACTTC. The J gene is TRBJ2-5, the V gene TRBV5-5; 7 nucleotides line up with TRBD1. In germline, CDR1 is SGHKS, CDR2 YYEKEE (reference sequence). Unmatched junction bases numbered 12, after V lost 0 bases and J lost 4 bases. The CDR3 length is 17 residues.

The CDR3 DNA follows: TGTGCCAGCAGCTTAAACCCAGGGGGCTATGGCTACACCTTC. This translates into CASSLNPGGYGYTF. The chain employs TRBV11-1 and TRBJ1-2; 7 bases line up with TRBD1. Germline-derived CDR1 and CDR2 are SGHAT and FQDESV (reference sequence). The trim removed 2 bases at V and 4 bases at J, leaving 4 bases unmatched. The CDR3 consists of 14 residues.

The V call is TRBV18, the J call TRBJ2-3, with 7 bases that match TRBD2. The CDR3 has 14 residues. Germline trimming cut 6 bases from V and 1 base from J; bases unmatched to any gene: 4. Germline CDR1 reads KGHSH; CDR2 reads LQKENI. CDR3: CASSSLAGTDTQYF. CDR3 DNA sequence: TGTGCCAGCTCGTCCCTAGCGGGCACAGATACGCAGTATTTT. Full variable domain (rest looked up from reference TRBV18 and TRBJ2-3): NAGVMQNPRHLVRRRGQEARLRCSPMKGHSHVYWYRQLPEEGLKFMVYLQKENIIDESGMPKERFSAEFPKEGPSILRIQQVVRGDSAAYFCASSSLAGTDTQYFGPGTRLTVL.

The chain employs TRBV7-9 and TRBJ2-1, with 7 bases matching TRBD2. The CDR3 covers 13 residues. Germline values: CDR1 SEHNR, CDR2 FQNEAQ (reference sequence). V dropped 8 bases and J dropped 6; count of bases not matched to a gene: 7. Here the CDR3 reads CASGGRTSNEQFF. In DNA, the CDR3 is TGTGCCAGCGGGGGGAGGACTAGCAATGAGCAGTTCTTC.

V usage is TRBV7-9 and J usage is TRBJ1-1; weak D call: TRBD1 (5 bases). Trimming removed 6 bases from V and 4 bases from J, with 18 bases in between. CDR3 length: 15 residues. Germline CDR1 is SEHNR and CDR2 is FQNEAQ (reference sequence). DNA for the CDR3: TGTGCCAGCAGTAGCCGGGCAGGGATGGGCACTGAAGCTTTCTTT. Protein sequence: CASSSRAGMGTEAFF. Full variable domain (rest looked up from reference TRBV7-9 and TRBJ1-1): DTGVSQNPRHKITKRGQNVTFRCDPISEHNRLYWYRQTLGQGPEFLTYFQNEAQLEKSRLLSDRFSAERPKGSFSTLEIQRTEQGDSAMYLCASSSRAGMGTEAFFGQGTRLTVV.

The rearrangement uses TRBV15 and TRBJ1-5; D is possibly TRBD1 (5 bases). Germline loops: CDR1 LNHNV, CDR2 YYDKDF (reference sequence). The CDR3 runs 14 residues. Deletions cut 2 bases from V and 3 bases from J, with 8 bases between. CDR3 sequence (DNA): TGTGCCACCAGCAGACAGGGTATCAATCAGCCCCAGCATTTT. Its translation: CATSRQGINQPQHF.

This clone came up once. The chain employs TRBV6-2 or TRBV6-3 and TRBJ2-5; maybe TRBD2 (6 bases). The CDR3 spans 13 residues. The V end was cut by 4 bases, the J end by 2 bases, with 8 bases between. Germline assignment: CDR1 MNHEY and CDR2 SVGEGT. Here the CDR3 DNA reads TGTGCCAGCAGTTGGGGACTTCAAGAGACCCAGTACTTC. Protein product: CASSWGLQETQYF.

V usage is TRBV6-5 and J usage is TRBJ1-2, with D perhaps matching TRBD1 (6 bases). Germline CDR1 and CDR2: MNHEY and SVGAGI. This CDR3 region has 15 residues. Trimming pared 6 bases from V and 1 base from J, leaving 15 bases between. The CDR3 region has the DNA TGTGCCAGCAGGCCACTTGACAGGAATAACTATGGCTACACCTTC. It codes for CASRPLDRNNYGYTF.

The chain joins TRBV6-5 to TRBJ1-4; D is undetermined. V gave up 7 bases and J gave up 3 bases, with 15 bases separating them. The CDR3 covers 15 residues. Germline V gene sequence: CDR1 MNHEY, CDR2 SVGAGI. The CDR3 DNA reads TGTGCCAGCAATCCCCAGGTGATGGCTAATGAAAAACTGTTTTTT. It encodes CASNPQVMANEKLFF.

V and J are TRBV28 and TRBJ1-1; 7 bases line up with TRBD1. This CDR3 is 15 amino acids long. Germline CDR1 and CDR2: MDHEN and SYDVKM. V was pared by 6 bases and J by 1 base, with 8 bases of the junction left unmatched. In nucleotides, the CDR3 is TGTGCCAGCAGACCGGCGGGACAGTCGAACACTGAAGCTTTCTTT. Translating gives CASRPAGQSNTEAFF.

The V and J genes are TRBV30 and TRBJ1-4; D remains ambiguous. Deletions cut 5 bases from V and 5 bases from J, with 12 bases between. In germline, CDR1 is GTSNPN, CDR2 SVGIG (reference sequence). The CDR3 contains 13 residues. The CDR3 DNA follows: TGTGCCTGGGACGCCAGCGGGAATGAAAAACTGTTTTTT. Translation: CAWDASGNEKLFF.

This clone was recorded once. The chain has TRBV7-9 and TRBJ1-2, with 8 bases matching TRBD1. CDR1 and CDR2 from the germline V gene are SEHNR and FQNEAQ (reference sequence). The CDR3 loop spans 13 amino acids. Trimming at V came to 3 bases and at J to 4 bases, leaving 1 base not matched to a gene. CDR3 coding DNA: TGTGCCAGCAGCTTGACAGGGGCCTATGGCTACACCTTC. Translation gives CASSLTGAYGYTF. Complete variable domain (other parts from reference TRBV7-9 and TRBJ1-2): DTGVSQNPRHKITKRGQNVTFRCDPISEHNRLYWYRQTLGQGPEFLTYFQNEAQLEKSRLLSDRFSAERPKGSFSTLEIQRTEQGDSAMYLCASSLTGAYGYTFGSGTRLTVV.

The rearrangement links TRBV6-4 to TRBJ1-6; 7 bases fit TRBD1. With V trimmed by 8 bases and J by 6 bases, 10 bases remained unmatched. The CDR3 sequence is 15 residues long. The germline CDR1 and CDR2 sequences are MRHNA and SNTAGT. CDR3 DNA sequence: TGTGCCAGCTCCCGGGAGGGGGCTACTAATTCACCCCTCCACTTT. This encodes CASSREGATNSPLHF.

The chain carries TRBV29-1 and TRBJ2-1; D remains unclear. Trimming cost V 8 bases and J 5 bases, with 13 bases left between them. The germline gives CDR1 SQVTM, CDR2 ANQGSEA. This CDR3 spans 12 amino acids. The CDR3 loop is CSTEPENNEQFF. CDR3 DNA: TGCAGCACCGAACCAGAAAACAATGAGCAGTTCTTC.

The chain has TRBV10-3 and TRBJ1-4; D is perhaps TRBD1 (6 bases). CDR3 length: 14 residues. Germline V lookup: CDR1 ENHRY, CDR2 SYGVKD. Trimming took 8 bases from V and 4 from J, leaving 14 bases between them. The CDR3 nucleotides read TGTGCCATCGGGTCCGGGACAAGTAATGAAAAACTGTTTTTT. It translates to CAIGSGTSNEKLFF.

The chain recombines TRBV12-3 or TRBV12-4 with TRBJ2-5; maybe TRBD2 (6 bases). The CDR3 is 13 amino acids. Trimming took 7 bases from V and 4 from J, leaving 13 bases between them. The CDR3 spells CASTQWRGETQYF. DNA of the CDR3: TGTGCCAGCACCCAGTGGCGGGGAGAGACCCAGTACTTC.

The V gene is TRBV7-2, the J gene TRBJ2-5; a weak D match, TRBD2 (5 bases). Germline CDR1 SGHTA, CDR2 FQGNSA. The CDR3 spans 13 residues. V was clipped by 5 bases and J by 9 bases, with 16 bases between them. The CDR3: CASSPSSVGAQYF. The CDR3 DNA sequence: TGTGCCAGCAGCCCCTCTTCTGTCGGGGCCCAGTACTTC. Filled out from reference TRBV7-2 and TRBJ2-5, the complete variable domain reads GAGVSQSPSNKVTEKGKDVELRCDPISGHTALYWYRQSLGQGLEFLIYFQGNSAPDKSGLPSDRFSAERTGGSVSTLTIQRTQQEDSAVYLCASSPSSVGAQYFGPGTRLLVL.